This note documents a single T cell receptor beta chain sequence. Germline V lookup: CDR1 SGHRS, CDR2 YFSETQ. With 2 bases removed from V and 0 bases from J, the gap between germline ends came to 8 bases. The CDR3 consists of 14 residues. This entry is derived from a study of blood T cell repertoires in COVID-19. Assay: immunoSEQ multiplex PCR; the TCRdb copy retains only in-frame clones and omits some. This table holds about 190,000 clones, roughly nine tenths found once. The receptor comes from a man under 40 with acute or convalescent COVID-19. The chain joins TRBV5-1 to TRBJ1-2; D remains ambiguous. The sequencing input was peripheral blood. In DNA form, the CDR3 reads TGCGCCAGCAGCTTAAGCGGGGCTAACTATGGCTACACCTTC. Its protein is CASSLSGANYGYTF.